The rows below give T cell receptor beta chains drawn from one sample of a study of human T cells and chemical hapten exposure. TCRdb re-called the RACE reads through MiXCR, storing one row per CDR3 protein. The data show approximately 52,000 distinct CDR3 sequences, with 9.4% seen just once and 11% to 15% held by the top ten. Source: whole blood, taken in connection with sensitization to the hapten diphenylcyclopropenone (DPC). Receptors originate from a woman aged 40 to 50 with alopecia areata. Some clones in this sample may be carry-over from other donors' samples. The CDR3 runs from the conserved cysteine through the conserved F or W. Fields, in order: J gene, clone size, D gene, V gene, CDR3 protein, CDR3 DNA. A D gene is named only where the DNA matches it firmly. Rows may omit the clone size; those that give it use once, few, many or a size class.

TRBJ2-7 | many | TRBD1 | TRBV12-3/TRBV12-4 | CASSFRGQGNYEQYF | TGTGCCAGCAGTTTCAGGGGACAGGGCAACTACGAGCAGTACTTC
TRBJ2-3 | - | - | TRBV7-8 | CASSLRGDTHTDTQYF | TGTGCCAGCAGCTTAAGGGGTGACACACACACAGATACGCAGTATTTT
TRBJ1-1 | many | - | TRBV20-1 | CSARPTGIEAFF | TGCAGTGCTAGACCTACTGGAATTGAAGCTTTCTTT
TRBJ1-3 | many | - | TRBV7-3 | CASSPAGAGNTIYF | TGTGCCAGCAGCCCAGCCGGGGCTGGAAACACCATATATTTT
TRBJ2-1 | - | TRBD2 | TRBV4-2 | CASSPSRDGGSYEQFF | TGTGCCAGCAGCCCCTCCCGGGACGGGGGGTCATATGAGCAGTTCTTC
TRBJ1-1 | many | - | TRBV20-1 | CSARQGDRDTEAFF | TGCAGTGCTAGACAGGGAGACCGGGACACTGAAGCTTTCTTT
TRBJ1-2 | - | TRBD1 | TRBV3-1 | CASSQSGGADYGYTF | TGTGCCAGCAGCCAATCAGGGGGCGCGGACTATGGCTACACCTTC
TRBJ2-7 | - | - | TRBV6-1 | CASTRDVHYEQYF | TGTGCCAGCACTCGGGACGTCCACTACGAGCAGTACTTC
TRBJ2-3 | many | TRBD2 | TRBV7-7 | CASSPDSGGFNTDTQYF | TGTGCCAGCAGCCCTGATAGCGGGGGTTTCAACACAGATACGCAGTATTTT
TRBJ1-1 | many | TRBD1 | TRBV5-1 | CASSAAGTGDVNTEAFF | TGCGCCAGCAGCGCCGCCGGGACAGGGGATGTGAACACTGAAGCTTTCTTT
TRBJ2-7 | many | TRBD1 | TRBV9 | CASSATGTEYEQYF | TGTGCCAGCAGCGCCACCGGGACAGAGTACGAGCAGTACTTC
TRBJ1-2 | few | TRBD1 | TRBV6-5 | CASSSLGGFYGYTF | TGTGCCAGCAGTTCGCTAGGGGGCTTCTATGGCTACACCTTC
TRBJ1-4 | few | - | TRBV18 | CASSRGTLNEKLFF | TGTGCCAGCTCAAGGGGCACCCTTAATGAAAAACTGTTTTTT
TRBJ1-2 | many | TRBD1 | TRBV5-1 | CASSRGTDYGYTF | TGCGCCAGCAGCCGCGGGACAGACTATGGCTACACCTTC
TRBJ1-2 | - | TRBD1 | TRBV20-1 | CSAPTGAYGYTF | TGCAGTGCACCGACAGGGGCCTATGGCTACACCTTC
TRBJ1-2 | many | TRBD1 | TRBV30 | CAWSEDREGGYTF | TGTGCCTGGAGTGAGGACAGGGAGGGCGGCTACACCTTC
TRBJ2-7 | many | - | TRBV3-1 | CASSQEPGEQYF | TGTGCCAGCAGCCAAGAGCCGGGGGAGCAGTACTTC
TRBJ1-1 | many | TRBD1 | TRBV2 | CASSVQGDTEAFF | TGTGCCAGCAGTGTACAGGGGGACACTGAAGCTTTCTTT
TRBJ1-1 | - | - | TRBV7-2 | CASSPHQENTEAFF | TGTGCCAGCAGCCCCCATCAGGAGAACACTGAAGCTTTCTTT
TRBJ1-1 | few | TRBD1 | TRBV7-9 | CASSLAAGGLTEAFF | TGTGCCAGCAGCTTAGCGGCAGGGGGCCTTACTGAAGCTTTCTTT
TRBJ1-3 | few | - | TRBV20-1 | CSARYNSGNTIYF | TGCAGTGCTAGATACAACTCTGGAAACACCATATATTTT
TRBJ1-4 | many | TRBD1 | TRBV4-1 | CASSQDRDRGTNEKLFF | TGCGCCAGCAGCCAAGATAGGGACAGGGGTACTAATGAAAAACTGTTTTTT
TRBJ1-2 | many | - | TRBV9 | CASSVHGGKGGYTF | TGTGCCAGCAGCGTCCACGGAGGGAAGGGAGGCTACACCTTC
TRBJ2-3 | - | - | TRBV3-1 | CDEEGLGNTDTQYF | TGTGACGAGGAGGGACTGGGTAACACAGATACGCAGTATTTT
TRBJ1-3 | many | - | TRBV29-1 | CSASSGTVNTIYF | TGCAGCGCCTCCTCCGGGACGGTAAACACCATATATTTT